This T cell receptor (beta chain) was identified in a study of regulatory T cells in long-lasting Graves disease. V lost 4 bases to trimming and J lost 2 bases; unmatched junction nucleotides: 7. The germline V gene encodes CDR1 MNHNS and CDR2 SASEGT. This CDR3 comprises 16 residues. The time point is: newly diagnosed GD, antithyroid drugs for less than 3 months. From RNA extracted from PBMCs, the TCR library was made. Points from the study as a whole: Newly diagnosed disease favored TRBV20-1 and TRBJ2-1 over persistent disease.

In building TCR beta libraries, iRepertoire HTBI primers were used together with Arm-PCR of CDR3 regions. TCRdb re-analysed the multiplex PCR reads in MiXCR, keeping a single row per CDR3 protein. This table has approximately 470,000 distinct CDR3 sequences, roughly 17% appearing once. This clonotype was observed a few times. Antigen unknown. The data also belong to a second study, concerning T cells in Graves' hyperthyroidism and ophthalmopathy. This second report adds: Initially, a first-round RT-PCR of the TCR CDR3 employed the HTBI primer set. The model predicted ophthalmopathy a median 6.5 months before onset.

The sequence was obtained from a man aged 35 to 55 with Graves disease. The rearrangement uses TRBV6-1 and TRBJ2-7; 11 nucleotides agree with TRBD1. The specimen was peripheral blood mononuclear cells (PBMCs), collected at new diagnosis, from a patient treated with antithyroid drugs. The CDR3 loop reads CASSASRDRGAYEQYF. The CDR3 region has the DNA TGTGCCAGCAGTGCCTCCCGGGACAGGGGGGCCTACGAGCAGTACTTC.